These 27 T cell receptor beta chains came from one sample sequenced in a study of early T cells in non-severe SARS-CoV-2 infection. TCRdb re-derived calls from the 5' RACE reads in MiXCR, one entry per CDR3 protein. The table includes around 60,000 distinct CDR3 sequences, approximately 11% detected once. Specimen: whole blood, collected at baseline. The receptors were gathered from an adult who was a healthcare worker with PCR-confirmed SARS-CoV-2 infection or an uninfected control (not recorded which).

The chain joins TRBV7-9 to TRBJ2-1; no definite D call. CDR1 SEHNR and CDR2 FQNEAQ come from the germline V gene (reference sequence). Trimming shortened V by 2 bases and J by 9 bases, and 5 bases separated the two germline ends. The CDR3 covers 11 residues. The CDR3 sequence is CASSLLFEQFF. CDR3 DNA: TGTGCCAGCAGCTTACTCTTTGAGCAGTTCTTC. Full variable domain (rest looked up from reference TRBV7-9 and TRBJ2-1): DTGVSQNPRHKITKRGQNVTFRCDPISEHNRLYWYRQTLGQGPEFLTYFQNEAQLEKSRLLSDRFSAERPKGSFSTLEIQRTEQGDSAMYLCASSLLFEQFFGPGTRLTVL.

In its sample, this clonotype was seen many times. This chain uses TRBV19 with TRBJ2-2, with unresolved D. V was shortened by 9 bases and J by 6 bases, with 11 bases between the two germline ends. Germline loops: CDR1 LNHDA, CDR2 SQIVND (reference sequence). The CDR3 is made up of 12 amino acids. Here the CDR3 reads CASTLSAGELFF. CDR3 nucleotide sequence: TGTGCCAGCACGCTAAGTGCCGGGGAGCTGTTTTTT.

This clonotype was seen a few times. The chain is built from TRBV12-3 or TRBV12-4 and TRBJ2-5; D is perhaps TRBD2 (5 bases). CDR3 length: 14 residues. Trimming shortened V by 1 base and J by 5 bases, and 11 bases separated the two germline ends. The CDR3 nucleotides are TGTGCCAGCAGTTTAGTTGGAGGAGTTGAGACCCAGTACTTC. It yields the protein CASSLVGGVETQYF.

This clonotype was detected only a few times. V usage is TRBV4-3 and J usage is TRBJ1-2, with D unclear. Looked up from germline, CDR1 is LGHNA and CDR2 is YSLEER. Trimming removed 4 bases from V and 4 bases from J, with 16 bases in between. CDR3 length: 15 residues. The CDR3 region has the DNA TGCGCCAGCAGCCCCCGGAGGCTGAGCAGCTATGGCTACACCTTC. Protein: CASSPRRLSSYGYTF.

To note about this clonotype: The junction does not match germline at one end; this may be a read error. The rearrangement links TRBV6-2 or TRBV6-3 to TRBJ2-5; D is ambiguous. The germline CDR1 and CDR2 sequences are MNHEY and SVGEGT. The CDR3 is 12 residues long. CDR3 bases: TGTGCCAGCGGCCACCGCCAAGAGACCCGGTACTTC. Amino acid sequence: CASGHRQETRYF.

This chain joins TRBV30 and TRBJ1-4; D unclear. Trimming removed 0 bases at V and 7 bases at J, with 6 bases between. The CDR3 runs 12 residues. From germline, CDR1 is GTSNPN and CDR2 SVGIG (reference sequence). This CDR3 reads CAWSVLGEKLFF. In DNA form, the CDR3 reads TGTGCCTGGAGTGTACTGGGTGAAAAACTGTTTTTT. The entire variable domain, with the rest obtained from reference TRBV30 and TRBJ1-4, is as follows: SQTIHQWPATLVQPVGSPLSLECTVEGTSNPNLYWYRQAAGRGLQLLFYSVGIGQISSEVPQNLSASRPQDRQFILSSKKLLLSDSGFYLCAWSVLGEKLFFGSGTQLSVL.

This clonotype has a count of ten or more. The chain combines TRBV6-5 with TRBJ2-1, with 13 bases fitting TRBD2. The CDR3 length is 17 residues. Trimming removed 6 bases from V and 10 bases from J; junction bases left unmatched: 15. Germline CDR1 reads MNHEY; CDR2 reads SVGAGI. CDR3 region: CASSPRGRGLAGLEQFF. In DNA, the CDR3 is TGTGCCAGCAGCCCCAGGGGACGGGGACTAGCGGGGTTGGAGCAGTTCTTC.

This clonotype was seen only a few times. V usage is TRBV7-9 and J usage is TRBJ1-2, with a possible D match to TRBD1 (5 bases). The ends were cut back, 5 bases at V and 4 bases at J, with 17 bases in the middle. Germline V gives CDR1 SEHNR, CDR2 FQNEAQ (reference sequence). The CDR3 has 15 residues. In DNA form, the CDR3 reads TGTGCCAGCAGCCCGCCGGGGCCCAGGCCCTATGGCTACACCTTC. Amino acid sequence: CASSPPGPRPYGYTF.

V is TRBV20-1 and J is TRBJ1-1; D may be TRBD1 (5 bases). CDR1 and CDR2 (germline): DFQATT, SNEGSKA (reference sequence). V was clipped by 3 bases and J by 0 bases, with 17 bases between them. The CDR3 totals 16 residues. CDR3 DNA: TGCAGTGCTAGCCCCGAGCCAGGGCGGATGAACACTGAAGCTTTCTTT. Its protein product is CSASPEPGRMNTEAFF.

This clonotype was counted many times. The V gene is TRBV10-3, the J gene TRBJ2-4; 7 nucleotides line up with TRBD1. The CDR3 spans 16 residues. Germline V gene sequence: CDR1 ENHRY, CDR2 SYGVKD. The V and J ends lost 0 bases and 3 bases, in that order; junction bases with no gene match: 5. The DNA of the CDR3 is TGTGCCATCAGTGAGTCTGCTACAGGGGTCAAAAACATTCAGTACTTC. This codes for CAISESATGVKNIQYF.

V and J are TRBV10-3 and TRBJ1-1; D remains ambiguous. CDR3 size: 14 residues. Trimming removed 10 bases at V and 5 bases at J, with 20 bases between. Germline values: CDR1 ENHRY, CDR2 SYGVKD. DNA for the CDR3: TGTGCCACCGCAATACAGATTTCGAAGACTGAAGCTTTCTTT. Amino acid sequence: CATAIQISKTEAFF.

The V gene is TRBV20-1, the J gene TRBJ1-2; D possibly corresponds to TRBD1 (5 bases). The CDR3 is 15 residues long. With 1 base removed from V and 3 bases from J, the gap between germline ends came to 15 bases. The germline V gene has CDR1 DFQATT and CDR2 SNEGSKA (reference sequence). This CDR3 is CSARGRDASHYGYTF. The DNA for the CDR3 is TGCAGTGCTAGAGGCCGGGACGCTTCCCACTATGGCTACACCTTC.

The gene calls are TRBV18 and TRBJ1-5, with a possible D match to TRBD1 (5 bases). Trimming left V 1 base short and J 4 bases short, with 11 bases between. The CDR3 loop spans 15 amino acids. The germline V gene has CDR1 KGHSH and CDR2 LQKENI. The CDR3 DNA is TGTGCCAGCTCACCACGGGGCGGGCCAAATCAGCCCCAGCATTTT. This translates into CASSPRGGPNQPQHF.

The genes are TRBV5-1 and TRBJ1-3, with D perhaps matching TRBD1 (6 bases). In germline, CDR1 is SGHRS, CDR2 YFSETQ. The V end was cut by 7 bases, the J end by 0 bases, with 11 bases between. This CDR3 comprises 14 residues. The CDR3 here is CASSSDSSGNTIYF. The CDR3, as DNA: TGCGCCAGCTCGTCGGACAGCTCTGGAAACACCATATATTTT.

In this sample, this clonotype turned up many times. An end of the junction differs from the germline gene, which may be a read error. The chain carries TRBV7-7 and TRBJ2-1; 8 bases line up with TRBD2. This CDR3 is 12 amino acids long. In germline, CDR1 is SSHAT, CDR2 FNYEAQ (reference sequence). The DNA of the CDR3 is TGTGCTAGCAGCTCCACGGGGGGGGAGCAGTTCTTC. Translation: CASSSTGGEQFF.

This clonotype was counted at least ten times. This chain connects TRBV20-1 to TRBJ2-7, with TRBD2 identical over 11 bases. V dropped 6 bases and J dropped 4; count of bases not matched to a gene: 11. CDR1 is DFQATT, CDR2 SNEGSKA, per germline (reference sequence). The CDR3 is made up of 15 amino acids. This chain's CDR3 is CSAQGVTSGEYEQYF. In nucleotides, the CDR3 is TGCAGTGCCCAGGGCGTGACTAGCGGGGAGTACGAGCAGTACTTC.

This clonotype was detected many times. V gene TRBV19 combines with J gene TRBJ1-1; 12 positions agree with TRBD1. Looked up from germline, CDR1 is LNHDA and CDR2 is SQIVND (reference sequence). V dropped 7 bases and J dropped 6; count of bases not matched to a gene: 12. The CDR3 runs to 16 residues. The CDR3 bases are TGTGCCAGTACCCGCTTGGGGACAGGGGGCCTCGCTGAAGCTTTCTTT. Its translation: CASTRLGTGGLAEAFF.

This chain connects TRBV7-6 to TRBJ2-3; 8 positions match TRBD2. The CDR3 loop spans 18 amino acids. CDR1 SGHVS and CDR2 FNYEAQ come from the germline V gene. V shed 0 bases and J 4 bases; nucleotides not matched to a gene: 12. The CDR3 protein is CASSLAGLAGNGADTQYF. CDR3 in DNA: TGTGCCAGCAGCTTAGCAGGGCTAGCGGGCAACGGGGCAGATACGCAGTATTTT.

The sample holds many counts of this clonotype. The V call is TRBV12-3 or TRBV12-4, the J call TRBJ1-1, with D unclear. Trimming took off 7 bases at V and 0 bases at J, with 12 bases between the two ends. The CDR3 covers 14 residues. CDR3 in DNA: TGTGCCAGCACTTTCGGGCGCATGAACACTGAAGCTTTCTTT. As protein: CASTFGRMNTEAFF.

The genes are TRBV12-3 or TRBV12-4 and TRBJ2-5, with 10 bases matching TRBD1. This CDR3 has 14 amino acids. Trimming cost V 5 bases and J 4 bases; bases outside gene matches: 4. The CDR3 coding sequence is TGTGCCAGCAGTGGAGGGACAGGGGCAGAGACCCAGTACTTC. This gives the protein CASSGGTGAETQYF.

This clonotype has more than one count but fewer than ten. The chain carries TRBV6-2 or TRBV6-3 and TRBJ2-1; 11 bases are a match to TRBD2. Germline assignment: CDR1 MNHEY and CDR2 SVGEGT. V shed 6 bases and J 3 bases; nucleotides not matched to a gene: 4. The CDR3 runs to 15 residues. The CDR3 spells CASRKLAGVYNEQFF. In DNA, the CDR3 is TGTGCCAGCAGAAAACTAGCGGGGGTCTACAATGAGCAGTTCTTC.

This clonotype was detected only a few times. The chain recombines TRBV20-1 with TRBJ2-5; unclear D gene. Trimming removed 5 bases from V and 5 bases from J, with 6 bases in between. CDR1 and CDR2 (germline): DFQATT, SNEGSKA (reference sequence). The CDR3 loop spans 10 amino acids. The CDR3 reads CSAYVETQYF. The CDR3 nucleotides read TGCAGTGCTTATGTGGAGACCCAGTACTTC.

This chain's CDR3 is CASSPPLRGPNTGELFF. As DNA, the CDR3 is TGTGCCAGCAGCCCCCCGTTGAGGGGGCCGAACACCGGGGAGCTGTTTTTT. The V and J genes are TRBV7-9 and TRBJ2-2; 7 nucleotides align to TRBD1. V lost 5 bases to trimming and J lost 0 bases; unmatched junction nucleotides: 9. Germline V CDR1 and CDR2: SEHNR, FQNEAQ (reference sequence). CDR3 length equals 17 residues.

This clonotype was picked up a small number of times. The chain combines TRBV20-1 with TRBJ1-2; a weak D match, TRBD1 (5 bases). The V gene lost 0 bases and the J gene lost 1 base, with 18 bases spanning the gap. CDR3 size: 17 residues. Looked up from germline, CDR1 is DFQATT and CDR2 is SNEGSKA (reference sequence). CDR3 sequence: CSARDTVMRQSNYGYTF. The CDR3 nucleotides are TGCAGTGCTAGAGATACCGTTATGCGACAGAGTAACTATGGCTACACCTTC.

The CDR3, as DNA: TGTGCCAGCAGCTTGGGGGACCTCAATGAGCAGTTCTTC. It yields the protein CASSLGDLNEQFF. This rearrangement joins TRBV5-6 to TRBJ2-1; D may be TRBD1 or TRBD2 (5 bases each). Germline CDR1 is SGHDT and CDR2 is YYEEEE. V was cut by 0 bases and J by 6 bases, with 7 bases left in between. The CDR3 is made up of 13 amino acids.

There are many counts of this clonotype. V gene TRBV3-1 combines with J gene TRBJ2-7; no clear D. Trimming left V 7 bases short and J 3 bases short, with 10 bases between. The CDR3 has 12 residues. Germline V gene lookup returns CDR1 LGHDT and CDR2 YNNKEL (reference sequence). Here the CDR3 DNA reads TGTGCCAGCACACCTCTTTTCTACGAGCAGTACTTC. Translating gives CASTPLFYEQYF.

This clonotype appeared a few times. CDR3 nucleotide sequence: TGTGCCAGCAGTTTAAGTCGGGGCCAGGAGACCCAGTACTTC. It is translated as CASSLSRGQETQYF. The V and J genes are TRBV28 and TRBJ2-5; D tentatively fits TRBD1 or TRBD2 (5 bases each). Germline values: CDR1 MDHEN, CDR2 SYDVKM. The CDR3 covers 14 residues. V was cut by 2 bases and J by 5 bases, with 12 bases left in between.